The sequence of this TCR beta chain was determined in a study of shared clonotypes between healthy human individuals. General study results and limits: Unshared clonotypes carried lower generation probabilities than those common to all four donors.

Deep-level settings were used for running the assay. Produced via immunoSEQ multiplex PCR; TCRdb's table is partial and in-frame only. The sample comprises around 510,000 clones, more than 95% of which are singletons, and approximately 0.06% rests with the top ten. This clone was seen only once. The antigen remains undetermined. Partitioning of CD4+ cells yielded a CD45RA+ naive subset and a CD45RA-negative memory subset. The CDR3 loop spans 14 amino acids. Trimming removed 0 bases at V and 11 bases at J, with 16 bases between. Germline V gives CDR1 LNHNV, CDR2 YYDKDF (reference sequence). The sample taken for sequencing was naive CD4+ T cells sorted from blood. Stated subset: CD45RA+ positively selected. The rearrangement uses TRBV15 and TRBJ1-1; tentative D call: TRBD1 (6 bases). This receptor was taken from a young woman in good health. CDR3 in DNA: TGTGCCACCAGCAGAGAGGTGGGACACCTTCTTGCTTTCTTT. The encoded protein is CATSREVGHLLAFF.